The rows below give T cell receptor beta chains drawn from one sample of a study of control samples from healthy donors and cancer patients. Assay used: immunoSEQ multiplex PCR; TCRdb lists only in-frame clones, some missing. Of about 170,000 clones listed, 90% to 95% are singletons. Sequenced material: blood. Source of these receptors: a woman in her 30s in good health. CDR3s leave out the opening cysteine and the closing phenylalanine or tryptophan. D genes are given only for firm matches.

cdr3_aa: ASSPGTGYYNEQF; v_call: TRBV7-9; d_call: TRBD1; j_call: TRBJ2-1
cdr3_aa: ASRLDGDTQY; v_call: TRBV5-1; d_call: -; j_call: TRBJ2-3
cdr3_aa: ASSIDRGGETQY; v_call: TRBV6-6; d_call: TRBD1; j_call: TRBJ2-5
cdr3_aa: ASSLFPGSSYEQY; v_call: TRBV7-3; d_call: -; j_call: TRBJ2-7
cdr3_aa: ASSVQGAYNEQF; v_call: TRBV5-1; d_call: TRBD1; j_call: TRBJ2-1
cdr3_aa: ASSLGLAGGDTQY; v_call: TRBV7-6; d_call: TRBD2; j_call: TRBJ2-3
cdr3_aa: ASSLNRGPYEQY; v_call: TRBV7-2; d_call: -; j_call: TRBJ2-7
cdr3_aa: ASSPGDRVEKLF; v_call: TRBV18; d_call: TRBD1; j_call: TRBJ1-4
cdr3_aa: ASSLAYRGRGYGYT; v_call: TRBV7-6; d_call: TRBD1; j_call: TRBJ1-2
cdr3_aa: ATSRGGTGLHEQY; v_call: TRBV15; d_call: TRBD1; j_call: TRBJ2-7
cdr3_aa: ASSPARDRRNSPLH; v_call: TRBV5-6; d_call: TRBD1; j_call: TRBJ1-6
cdr3_aa: ASSLRRSNEKLF; v_call: TRBV28; d_call: -; j_call: TRBJ1-4
cdr3_aa: ASSLTGSTGELF; v_call: TRBV11-2; d_call: -; j_call: TRBJ2-2
cdr3_aa: ASRGASYGYT; v_call: TRBV19; d_call: -; j_call: TRBJ1-2
cdr3_aa: ASSYDSPNQPQH; v_call: TRBV6-5; d_call: -; j_call: TRBJ1-5
cdr3_aa: ASSWDRATDTQY; v_call: TRBV5-6; d_call: TRBD1; j_call: TRBJ2-3
cdr3_aa: ASSQGDLPYNEQF; v_call: TRBV3-1/TRBV3-2; d_call: -; j_call: TRBJ2-1
cdr3_aa: ASSLSSGPSYEQY; v_call: TRBV7-7; d_call: TRBD2; j_call: TRBJ2-7
cdr3_aa: ASSDDTHNEQF; v_call: TRBV6-1; d_call: -; j_call: TRBJ2-1
cdr3_aa: ASSQAQGTDTQY; v_call: TRBV3-1/TRBV3-2; d_call: -; j_call: TRBJ2-3
cdr3_aa: ASRGQGSQY; v_call: TRBV28; d_call: TRBD1; j_call: TRBJ2-7
cdr3_aa: ASSEESWTGGEQETQY; v_call: TRBV6-1; d_call: TRBD1; j_call: TRBJ2-5
cdr3_aa: ASSLLAGHTGELF; v_call: TRBV7-2; d_call: TRBD2; j_call: TRBJ2-2
cdr3_aa: ASSQPRDYNEQF; v_call: TRBV4-1; d_call: -; j_call: TRBJ2-1
cdr3_aa: ASSSGGAPDTQY; v_call: TRBV6-2/TRBV6-3; d_call: TRBD2; j_call: TRBJ2-3
cdr3_aa: ASSTGTGGSGNTIY; v_call: TRBV28; d_call: TRBD1; j_call: TRBJ1-3